What follows are 13 T cell receptor beta chains derived from one specimen sequenced in a study of blood T cell repertoires in COVID-19. TCRdb's copy holds only in-frame clones and misses some; the assay was immunoSEQ multiplex PCR. Of about 330,000 clones listed, approximately 87% are singletons. Sequenced: peripheral blood. The source of these receptors is a woman between 45 and 65 years old with active or convalescent COVID-19.

As to this clone: Other DNA sequences of this sample code for an identical CDR3. The rearrangement links TRBV6-6 to TRBJ2-6, with TRBD1 identical over 8 bases. V shed 5 bases and J 0 bases; nucleotides not matched to a gene: 6. The germline V gene has CDR1 MNHNY and CDR2 SVGAGI (reference sequence). The CDR3 runs to 17 residues. CDR3 DNA sequence: TGTGCCAGCAGTCGACAGGGGTTCTCCTCTGGGGCCAACGTCCTGACTTTC. Translating gives CASSRQGFSSGANVLTF.

This clone was found once. The chain has TRBV23-1 and TRBJ1-5; 8 bases fit TRBD1. TRBV23-1 counts as an open reading frame of uncertain function. The CDR3 covers 19 residues. With 1 base clipped from V and 2 bases from J, the junction kept 13 bases outside the gene matches. DNA for the CDR3: TGCGCCAGCAGTCAATGCGCAGGGGGCGAGAACGTCGGCAATCAGCCCCAGCATTTT. Amino acids: CASSQCAGGENVGNQPQHF.

The rearrangement uses TRBV29-1 and TRBJ1-5; D unclear. Germline V lookup: CDR1 SQVTM, CDR2 ANQGSEA. There are 13 residues in the CDR3. With 6 bases removed from V and 5 bases from J, the gap between germline ends came to 14 bases. CDR3 coding DNA: TGCAGCGTCGCGGGGTCCCTGGATCAGCCCCAGCATTTT. It is translated as CSVAGSLDQPQHF.

The J gene is TRBJ2-1, the V gene TRBV9; TRBD1 agrees at 8 bases. This CDR3 is built from 14 residues. V was clipped by 2 bases and J by 9 bases; unmatched bases: 7. Per germline, CDR1 SGDLS and CDR2 YYNGEE. The DNA of the CDR3 is TGTGCCAGCAGCGTCGACCCAGGGGGCTCTGAGCAGTTCTTC. This codes for CASSVDPGGSEQFF.

The chain carries TRBV5-1 and TRBJ2-1, with TRBD1 identical over 7 bases. This CDR3 spans 15 amino acids. In germline, CDR1 is SGHRS, CDR2 YFSETQ. With V trimmed by 4 bases and J by 7 bases, 11 bases remained unmatched. The CDR3: CASSRAGGISNEQFF. As DNA, the CDR3 is TGCGCCAGCAGCCGGGCAGGGGGTATCAGTAATGAGCAGTTCTTC.

This chain connects TRBV5-6 to TRBJ1-1; D is uncertain. The germline CDR1 and CDR2 sequences are SGHDT and YYEEEE. This CDR3 spans 14 amino acids. The V end was cut by 0 bases, the J end by 0 bases, with 6 bases between. The CDR3 DNA follows: TGTGCCAGCAGCTTGGAATTCATGAACACTGAAGCTTTCTTT. Translating it yields CASSLEFMNTEAFF.

The rearrangement links TRBV18 to TRBJ1-5; 9 positions match TRBD1. CDR3 length: 16 residues. Per germline, CDR1 KGHSH and CDR2 LQKENI. With 4 bases clipped from V and 4 bases from J, the junction kept 8 bases outside the gene matches. This CDR3 reads CASSLGGQGWNQPQHF. CDR3 DNA: TGTGCCAGCTCACTTGGGGGACAGGGATGGAATCAGCCCCAGCATTTT. The whole variable domain, filled in from reference TRBV18 and TRBJ1-5, reads NAGVMQNPRHLVRRRGQEARLRCSPMKGHSHVYWYRQLPEEGLKFMVYLQKENIIDESGMPKERFSAEFPKEGPSILRIQQVVRGDSAAYFCASSLGGQGWNQPQHFGDGTRLSIL.

The chain is built from TRBV30 and TRBJ1-2, with TRBD1 matching over 9 bases. The CDR3 runs to 15 residues. CDR1 GTSNPN and CDR2 SVGIG come from the germline V gene (reference sequence). The J segment lost 6 bases and the V segment lost 0 bases, leaving 8 bases of the junction unmatched. CDR3 residues: CAWSVLGTGSHGYTF. CDR3 bases: TGTGCCTGGAGTGTACTCGGGACAGGGAGTCATGGCTACACCTTC.

The J gene is TRBJ2-2, the V gene TRBV27; 7 bases line up with TRBD1. Germline V lookup: CDR1 MNHEY, CDR2 SMNVEV (reference sequence). This CDR3 region has 15 residues. The trim removed 4 bases at V and 7 bases at J, leaving 9 bases unmatched. The CDR3 DNA follows: TGTGCCAGCAGTTGGGGAACAGGGGCCGACGGGGAGCTGTTTTTT. This gives the protein CASSWGTGADGELFF.

This rearrangement joins TRBV29-1 to TRBJ1-1; D is ambiguous. This CDR3 comprises 13 residues. Germline CDR1 reads SQVTM; CDR2 reads ANQGSEA. The V gene lost 4 bases and the J gene lost 1 base, with 10 bases spanning the gap. CDR3 region: CSVVGHQNTEAFF. CDR3 in DNA: TGCAGCGTTGTCGGTCACCAGAACACTGAAGCTTTCTTT.

V is TRBV5-1 and J is TRBJ2-3; a weak D match, TRBD2 (7 bases). The V gene lost 4 bases and the J gene lost 1 base, with 13 bases spanning the gap. Germline CDR1 is SGHRS and CDR2 is YFSETQ. CDR3 length: 15 residues. CDR3 DNA: TGCGCCAGCAGCCCAGGGGACTATCGCACAGATACGCAGTATTTT. Translation gives CASSPGDYRTDTQYF.

The V and J genes are TRBV10-2 and TRBJ1-1; 8 bases line up with TRBD1. The V segment lost 5 bases and the J segment 7 bases; nucleotides outside the gene matches: 3. The CDR3 totals 12 residues. Germline-derived CDR1 and CDR2 are WSHSY and SAAADI. Here the CDR3 reads CASSQGAVEAFF. In DNA form, the CDR3 reads TGCGCCAGCAGTCAGGGGGCGGTTGAAGCTTTCTTT.

V and J are TRBV11-3 and TRBJ1-6, with D possibly being TRBD1 (6 bases). The CDR3 runs to 16 residues. Germline V gene data show CDR1 as SGHNT and CDR2 as YENEEA. V lost 5 bases, J lost 6 bases, and 17 bases lay in between. The CDR3 DNA reads TGTGCCAGCAGCGGGTATACAGGGTTGAGTAATTCACCCCTCCACTTT. Translated: CASSGYTGLSNSPLHF. The variable domain in full, completed from reference TRBV11-3 and TRBJ1-6, reads EAGVVQSPRYKIIEKKQPVAFWCNPISGHNTLYWYLQNLGQGPELLIRYENEEAVDDSQLPKDRFSAERLKGVDSTLKIQPAELGDSAVYLCASSGYTGLSNSPLHFGNGTRLTVT.